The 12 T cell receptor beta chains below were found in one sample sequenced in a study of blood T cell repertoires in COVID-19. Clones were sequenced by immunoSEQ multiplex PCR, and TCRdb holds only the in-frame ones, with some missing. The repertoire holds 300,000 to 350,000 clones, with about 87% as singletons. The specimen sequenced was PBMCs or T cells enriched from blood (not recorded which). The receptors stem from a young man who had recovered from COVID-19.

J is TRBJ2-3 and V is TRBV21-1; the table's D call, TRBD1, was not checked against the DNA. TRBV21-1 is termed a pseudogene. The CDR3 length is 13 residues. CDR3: CASSRTGADTQYF. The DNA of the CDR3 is TGTGCCAGCAGCAGAACAGGGGCAGATACGCAGTATTTT.

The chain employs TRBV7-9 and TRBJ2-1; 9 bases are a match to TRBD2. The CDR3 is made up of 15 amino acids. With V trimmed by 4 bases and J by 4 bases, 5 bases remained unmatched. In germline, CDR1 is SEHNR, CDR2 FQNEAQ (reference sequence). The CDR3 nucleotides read TGTGCCAGCAGCTACCCTAGCGGGGCGTACAATGAGCAGTTCTTC. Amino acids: CASSYPSGAYNEQFF.

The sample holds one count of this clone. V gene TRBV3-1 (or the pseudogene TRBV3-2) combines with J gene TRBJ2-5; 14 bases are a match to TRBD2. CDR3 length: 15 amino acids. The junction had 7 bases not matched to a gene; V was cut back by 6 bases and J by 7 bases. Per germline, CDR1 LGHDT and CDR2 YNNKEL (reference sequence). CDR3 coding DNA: TGTGCCAGCAGGCGGACTAGCGGGGGGAGTGGGACCCAGTACTTC. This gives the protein CASRRTSGGSGTQYF.

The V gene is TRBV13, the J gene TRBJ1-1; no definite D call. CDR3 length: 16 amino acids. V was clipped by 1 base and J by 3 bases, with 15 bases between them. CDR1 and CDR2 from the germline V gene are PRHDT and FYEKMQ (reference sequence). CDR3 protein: CASSLVYVGKDTEAFF. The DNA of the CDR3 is TGTGCCAGCAGCTTAGTTTATGTGGGCAAGGACACTGAAGCTTTCTTT.

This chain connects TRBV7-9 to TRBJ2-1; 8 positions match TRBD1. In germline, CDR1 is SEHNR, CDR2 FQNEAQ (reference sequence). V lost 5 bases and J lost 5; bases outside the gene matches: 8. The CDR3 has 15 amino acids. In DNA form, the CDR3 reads TGTGCCAGCAGCCTGAGACAGGGGAGGAACAATGAGCAGTTCTTC. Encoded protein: CASSLRQGRNNEQFF.

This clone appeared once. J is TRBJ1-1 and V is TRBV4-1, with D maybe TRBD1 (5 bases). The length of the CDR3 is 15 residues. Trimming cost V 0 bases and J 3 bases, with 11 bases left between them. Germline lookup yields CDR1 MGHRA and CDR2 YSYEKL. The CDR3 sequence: CASSQEGGVYTEAFF. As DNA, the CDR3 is TGCGCCAGCAGCCAAGAGGGGGGTGTCTACACTGAAGCTTTCTTT.

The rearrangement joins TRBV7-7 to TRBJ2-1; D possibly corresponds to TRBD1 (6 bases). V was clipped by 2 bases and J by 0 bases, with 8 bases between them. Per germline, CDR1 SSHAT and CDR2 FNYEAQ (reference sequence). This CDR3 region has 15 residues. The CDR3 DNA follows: TGTGCCAGCAGCTTATCGGACAGCTCCTACAATGAGCAGTTCTTC. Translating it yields CASSLSDSSYNEQFF.

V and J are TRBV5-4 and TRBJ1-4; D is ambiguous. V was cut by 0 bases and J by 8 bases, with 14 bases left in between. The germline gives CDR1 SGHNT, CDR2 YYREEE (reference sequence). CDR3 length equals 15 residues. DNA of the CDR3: TGTGCCAGCAGCTTGGGCGGAGGCGTGGTAGAAAAACTGTTTTTT. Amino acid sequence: CASSLGGGVVEKLFF.

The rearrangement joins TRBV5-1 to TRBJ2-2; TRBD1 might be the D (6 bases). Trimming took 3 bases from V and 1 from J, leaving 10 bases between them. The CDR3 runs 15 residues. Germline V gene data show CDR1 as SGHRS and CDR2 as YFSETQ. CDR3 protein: CASSSMGQNTGELFF. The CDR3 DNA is TGCGCCAGCAGCTCGATGGGACAGAACACCGGGGAGCTGTTTTTT. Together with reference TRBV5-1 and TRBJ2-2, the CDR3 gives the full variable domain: KAGVTQTPRYLIKTRGQQVTLSCSPISGHRSVSWYQQTPGQGLQFLFEYFSETQRNKGNFPGRFSGRQFSNSRSEMNVSTLELGDSALYLCASSSMGQNTGELFFGEGSRLTVL.

CDR3 in DNA: TGTGCCTGGGCCCGACTAGCGGGGGCCTCCCACAGCACAGATACGCAGTATTTT. Protein: CAWARLAGASHSTDTQYF. This chain links TRBV30 with TRBJ2-3; TRBD2 aligns across 12 bases. Germline CDR1 GTSNPN, CDR2 SVGIG (reference sequence). CDR3 length equals 18 residues. V shed 5 bases and J 0 bases; nucleotides not matched to a gene: 12.

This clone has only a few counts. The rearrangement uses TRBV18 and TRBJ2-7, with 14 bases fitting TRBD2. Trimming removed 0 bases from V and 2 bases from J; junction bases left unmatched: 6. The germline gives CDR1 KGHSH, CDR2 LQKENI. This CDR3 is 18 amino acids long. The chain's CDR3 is CASSPPNPGLAGAYEQYF. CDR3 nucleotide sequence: TGTGCCAGCTCACCACCAAACCCGGGACTAGCGGGGGCCTACGAGCAGTACTTC.

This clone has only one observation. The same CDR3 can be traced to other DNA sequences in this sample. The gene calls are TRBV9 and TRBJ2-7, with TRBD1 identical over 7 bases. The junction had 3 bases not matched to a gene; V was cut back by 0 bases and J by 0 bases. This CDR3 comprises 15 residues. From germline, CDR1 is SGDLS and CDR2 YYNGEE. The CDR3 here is CASSVGAGGSYEQYF. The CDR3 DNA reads TGTGCCAGCAGCGTAGGGGCAGGGGGCTCCTACGAGCAGTACTTC.